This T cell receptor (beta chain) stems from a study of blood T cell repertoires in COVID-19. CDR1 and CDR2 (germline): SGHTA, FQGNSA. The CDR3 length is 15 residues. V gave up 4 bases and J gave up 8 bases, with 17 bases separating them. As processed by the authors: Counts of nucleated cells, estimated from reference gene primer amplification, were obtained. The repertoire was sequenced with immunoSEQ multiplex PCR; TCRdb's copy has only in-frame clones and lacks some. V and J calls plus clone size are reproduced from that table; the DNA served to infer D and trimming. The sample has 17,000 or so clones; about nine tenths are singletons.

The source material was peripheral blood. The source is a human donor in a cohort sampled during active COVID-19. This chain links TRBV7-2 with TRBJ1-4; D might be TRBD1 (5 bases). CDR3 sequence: CASSSETVSIEKLFF. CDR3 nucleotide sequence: TGTGCCAGCAGCTCTGAGACAGTTTCAATAGAAAAACTGTTTTTT.